The 6 T cell receptor beta chains given below trace back to one sample, sequenced in a study of blood T cell repertoires in COVID-19. Measured with immunoSEQ multiplex PCR; TCRdb has only the in-frame clones, and not every one. The data hold roughly 250,000 clones, with 80% to 90% observed a single time. Material: peripheral blood. The receptors stem from a man aged 25 to 45 with acute or convalescent COVID-19.

The rearrangement links TRBV11-2 to TRBJ2-1; 7 nucleotides match TRBD1. This CDR3 is built from 15 residues. The germline CDR1 and CDR2 sequences are SGHAT and FQNNGV. The junction had 5 bases not matched to a gene; V was cut back by 5 bases and J by 1 base. CDR3 in DNA: TGTGCCAGCAGCGCCGGGACAGCTTCCTACAATGAGCAGTTCTTC. Translating it yields CASSAGTASYNEQFF.

This rearrangement joins TRBV15 to TRBJ1-5; D is perhaps TRBD1 (6 bases). The V and J ends lost 6 bases and 7 bases respectively, with 16 bases between them. Germline V CDR1 and CDR2: LNHNV, YYDKDF (reference sequence). The CDR3 covers 14 residues. The DNA for the CDR3 is TGTGCCACCAGACCAGGGGATCCGTGGCAGCCCCAGCATTTT. This translates into CATRPGDPWQPQHF.

V gene TRBV24-1 combines with J gene TRBJ1-2; 7 bases agree with TRBD1. The CDR3 covers 15 residues. The ends lost 3 bases at V and 8 bases at J; junction bases unmatched: 11. Germline-derived CDR1 and CDR2 are KGHDR and SFDVKD. The CDR3 DNA is TGTGCCACCAGTGATCCGCAAAAGGGGGCGAAGGGCTACACCTTC. As protein: CATSDPQKGAKGYTF.

The chain is built from TRBV7-2 and TRBJ2-3; D is unresolved. CDR1 is SGHTA and CDR2 is FQGNSA in the germline V gene. V lost 1 base and J lost 6, with 14 bases in between. This CDR3 spans 15 amino acids. The CDR3 DNA follows: TGTGCCAGCAGCTTAGGAGGTCTACCTGGGGATACGCAGTATTTT. Translated: CASSLGGLPGDTQYF.

The chain links TRBV5-1 to TRBJ2-2; D is perhaps TRBD1 (6 bases). V lost 0 bases and J 5 bases, leaving 8 bases between the germline ends. The CDR3 totals 14 residues. The germline V gene encodes CDR1 SGHRS and CDR2 YFSETQ. CDR3 coding DNA: TGCGCCAGCAGCTTGGACAGGGTAACCGGGGAGCTGTTTTTT. It encodes CASSLDRVTGELFF.

The rearrangement uses TRBV10-3 and TRBJ1-1; 8 bases are shared with TRBD1. Germline CDR1 reads ENHRY; CDR2 reads SYGVKD. This CDR3 has 17 residues. V dropped 0 bases and J dropped 3; count of bases not matched to a gene: 9. The CDR3 loop is CAISESSGRGPYTEAFF. The CDR3 region has the DNA TGTGCCATCAGTGAGTCGAGTGGCAGGGGGCCATACACTGAAGCTTTCTTT.